One and the same sample provided the 28 T cell receptor beta chains below, sequenced in a study of beta chain features in type 1 diabetes (dated 2018 in TCRdb). The library was generated by the immunoSEQ multiplex PCR assay. The entire isolated RNA was reverse transcribed using the High Capacity cDNA Reverse Transcription Kit, and thus expressed TCRB transcripts were sequenced. What TCRdb holds here is the immuneACCESS table cut down to in-frame rearrangements. Part of the clones is not present; checked against another copy, under half of the missing clones reflect an unresolved V gene, and the others are unexplained. This sample lists under 900,000 clones; about a sixth were detected once. In total, the top ten clones hold about 0.02% of the sample. Material: naive CD4+ T cells from blood. Per the publication, the cell subset or site label means: true naive CD4+ T cells. These receptors originate from a woman aged 18-30 years in good health.

The genes are TRBV4-2 and TRBJ2-3; TRBD1 matches 8 bases. The J segment lost 2 bases and the V segment lost 4 bases, leaving 8 bases of the junction unmatched. This CDR3 has 16 amino acids. CDR1 and CDR2 from the germline V gene are LGHNA and YNFKEQ. For the CDR3, the DNA is TGTGCCAGCAGCCGGGGACAGGAAGAATTCACAGATACGCAGTATTTT. Residues: CASSRGQEEFTDTQYF.

The chain joins TRBV11-2 to TRBJ2-3; a weak D match, TRBD1 (5 bases). Looked up from germline, CDR1 is SGHAT and CDR2 is FQNNGV. The V end lost 0 bases, the J end lost 6 bases, and 13 bases lay between the germline ends. This CDR3 has 15 residues. CDR3 in amino acids: CASSLEAGIPDTQYF. The CDR3, as DNA: TGTGCCAGCAGCTTAGAGGCAGGGATCCCGGATACGCAGTATTTT.

The rearrangement links TRBV5-8 to TRBJ2-5, with TRBD1 identical over 9 bases. The CDR3 sequence is 16 residues long. Trimming removed 2 bases from V and 2 bases from J; junction bases left unmatched: 7. The germline V gene has CDR1 SGHTS and CDR2 YDEGEE. The CDR3 sequence: CASSLGQGSRQETQYF. DNA for the CDR3: TGTGCCAGCAGCTTAGGACAGGGGAGTAGGCAAGAGACCCAGTACTTC.

The chain uses TRBV5-5 and TRBJ2-5; 11 bases map to TRBD2. Germline CDR1 SGHKS, CDR2 YYEKEE (reference sequence). The V gene end was trimmed by 4 bases and the J gene end by 2 bases; junction bases not matched to a gene: 4. CDR3 length equals 15 residues. Here the CDR3 reads CASSQLAGEQETQYF. For the CDR3, the DNA is TGTGCCAGCAGCCAACTAGCGGGGGAACAAGAGACCCAGTACTTC.

The chain carries TRBV28 and TRBJ2-1, with D possibly matching TRBD1 (5 bases). The CDR3 totals 15 residues. Germline V gene lookup returns CDR1 MDHEN and CDR2 SYDVKM. V was pared by 6 bases and J by 6 bases, with 18 bases between. This CDR3 reads CASRPQRQISNEQFF. The CDR3 DNA reads as TGTGCCAGCAGGCCCCAGAGACAGATCAGCAATGAGCAGTTCTTC.

The CDR3 sequence is CASSIQGPSYEQYF. CDR3 DNA: TGTGCCAGTAGTATACAGGGTCCATCCTACGAGCAGTACTTC. The genes are TRBV19 and TRBJ2-7, with D perhaps TRBD1 (5 bases). Germline CDR1 LNHDA, CDR2 SQIVND (reference sequence). The V end lost 2 bases, the J end lost 1 base, and 9 bases lay between the germline ends. The CDR3 spans 14 residues.

This clone was counted only a few times. This rearrangement joins TRBV11-2 to TRBJ2-2, with D unresolved. The CDR3 spans 13 residues. CDR1 and CDR2 (germline): SGHAT, FQNNGV. Trimming left V 2 bases short and J 6 bases short, with 7 bases between. In nucleotides, the CDR3 is TGTGCCAGCAGCTTAAACCTGGCCGGGGAGCTGTTTTTT. The encoded protein is CASSLNLAGELFF.

V and J are TRBV6-6 and TRBJ1-1, with unresolved D. Germline values: CDR1 MNHNY, CDR2 SVGAGI (reference sequence). The CDR3 extends over 13 amino acids. V lost 5 bases, J lost 1 base, and 8 bases lay in between. The CDR3: CASSGQKNTEAFF. The DNA for the CDR3 is TGTGCCAGCAGTGGGCAGAAGAACACTGAAGCTTTCTTT.

This clone was seen more than once but under ten times. The chain has TRBV7-2 and TRBJ2-7, with unresolved D. The length of the CDR3 is 13 residues. V dropped 1 base and J dropped 1 base, with 5 bases sitting between them. Germline CDR1 is SGHTA and CDR2 is FQGNSA. The CDR3 coding sequence is TGTGCCAGCAGCTTAGATACTTCCTACGAGCAGTACTTC. This sequence encodes CASSLDTSYEQYF.

This chain uses TRBV7-9 with TRBJ1-3, with D hard to call. The CDR3 has 13 amino acids. V was clipped by 5 bases and J by 4 bases, with 9 bases between them. Germline CDR1 and CDR2: SEHNR and FQNEAQ (reference sequence). The CDR3 coding sequence is TGTGCCAGCAGCCTCGACGGAGGAAACACCATATATTTT. Its protein is CASSLDGGNTIYF.

The V call is TRBV19, the J call TRBJ2-5, with 14 nucleotides matching TRBD2. Germline V gene sequence: CDR1 LNHDA, CDR2 SQIVND (reference sequence). The CDR3 covers 16 residues. The V gene end was trimmed by 1 base and the J gene end by 4 bases; junction bases not matched to a gene: 2. As DNA, the CDR3 is TGTGCCAGTAGTATAGGTGGGACTAGCGGGAGAGAGACCCAGTACTTC. Translating gives CASSIGGTSGRETQYF. Full variable domain (outside the CDR3, taken from reference TRBV19 and TRBJ2-5): DGGITQSPKYLFRKEGQNVTLSCEQNLNHDAMYWYRQDPGQGLRLIYYSQIVNDFQKGDIAEGYSVSREKKESFPLTVTSAQKNPTAFYLCASSIGGTSGRETQYFGPGTRLLVL.

This sequence joins TRBV28 and TRBJ1-2; D remains ambiguous. CDR3 length: 13 amino acids. CDR1 is MDHEN and CDR2 is SYDVKM in the germline V gene. Trimming pared 6 bases from V and 0 bases from J, leaving 8 bases between. The CDR3 is CASRPNTNYGYTF. The CDR3, as DNA: TGTGCCAGCAGACCGAATACTAACTATGGCTACACCTTC.

About this clone itself: The same CDR3 arises from other DNA sequences in this sample as well. The chain carries TRBV20-1 and TRBJ2-7; D ambiguous. V was clipped by 5 bases and J by 3 bases, with 5 bases between them. CDR3 length equals 10 residues. The germline gives CDR1 DFQATT, CDR2 SNEGSKA (reference sequence). CDR3 DNA sequence: TGCAGTGCTCCTTACTACGAGCAGTACTTC. Translation gives CSAPYYEQYF.

The rearrangement links TRBV5-4 to TRBJ2-5; 8 bases agree with TRBD2. Per germline, CDR1 SGHNT and CDR2 YYREEE (reference sequence). The V segment lost 3 bases and the J segment 5 bases; nucleotides outside the gene matches: 9. This CDR3 spans 15 amino acids. The chain's CDR3 is CASSWAAGAVETQYF. The CDR3 DNA sequence: TGTGCCAGCAGCTGGGCAGCGGGAGCTGTTGAGACCCAGTACTTC.

This clone was observed a few times. This sequence joins TRBV10-3 and TRBJ1-1; no reliable D call. CDR1 is ENHRY and CDR2 is SYGVKD in the germline V gene. CDR3 length: 14 amino acids. Trimming cost V 6 bases and J 4 bases, with 15 bases left between them. CDR3 in DNA: TGTGCCATCAGCACAGCGCTGCGGGGCACTGAAGCTTTCTTT. It codes for CAISTALRGTEAFF.

The V gene is TRBV7-9, the J gene TRBJ1-6, with D uncertain. CDR3 length equals 14 residues. Germline V gene lookup returns CDR1 SEHNR and CDR2 FQNEAQ (reference sequence). V gave up 8 bases and J gave up 7 bases, with 15 bases separating them. This CDR3 reads CASGLSPWNSPLHF. The CDR3 DNA is TGTGCCAGCGGTTTAAGCCCCTGGAATTCACCCCTCCACTTT.

This clone showed up just a few times. Other DNA sequences in the same sample also yield this CDR3. The gene calls are TRBV11-3 and TRBJ2-3; 10 positions agree with TRBD2. Trimming cost V 1 base and J 0 bases; bases outside gene matches: 1. The V gene's germline CDR1 is SGHNT and CDR2 YENEEA. The CDR3 spans 16 residues. The DNA of the CDR3 is TGTGCCAGCAGCTTAGGACTAGCGGGTAGCACAGATACGCAGTATTTT. Its protein product is CASSLGLAGSTDTQYF.

This clone occurred a few times. This rearrangement joins TRBV27 to TRBJ2-1, with 9 nucleotides matching TRBD2. This CDR3 region has 16 residues. Germline trimming cut 5 bases from V and 9 bases from J; bases unmatched to any gene: 14. The germline V gene has CDR1 MNHEY and CDR2 SMNVEV (reference sequence). Written as DNA, the CDR3 is TGTGCCAGCAGTCCCACCGGGACTAGCCGTGACGGTGAGCAGTTCTTC. Translation gives CASSPTGTSRDGEQFF.

The chain links TRBV28 to TRBJ2-7; 10 bases fit TRBD2. This CDR3 is built from 14 residues. J lost 7 bases, V lost 5 bases, and 8 bases had no gene match. The V gene's germline CDR1 is MDHEN and CDR2 SYDVKM. In DNA, the CDR3 is TGTGCCAGCAGTAAAATAGCGGGAGGACCTGAGCAGTACTTC. This gives the protein CASSKIAGGPEQYF.

J is TRBJ1-6 and V is TRBV2; perhaps TRBD1 as D (5 bases). Trimming took 5 bases from V and 6 from J, leaving 14 bases between them. Germline V gene lookup returns CDR1 SNHLY and CDR2 FYNNEI. This CDR3 contains 15 residues. For the CDR3, the DNA is TGTGCCAGCAGTTCCGGGGCCCCTCGTAATTCACCCCTCCACTTT. It codes for CASSSGAPRNSPLHF.

The CDR3 nucleotides are TGTGCCAGTAAGGAACAGCGAGGGATCACTGAAGCTTTCTTT. Its translation is CASKEQRGITEAFF. The rearrangement joins TRBV19 to TRBJ1-1; D ambiguous. The germline V gene encodes CDR1 LNHDA and CDR2 SQIVND (reference sequence). CDR3 length equals 14 residues. V was trimmed by 7 bases and J by 4 bases, leaving 16 bases between them. Complete variable domain (other parts from reference TRBV19 and TRBJ1-1): DGGITQSPKYLFRKEGQNVTLSCEQNLNHDAMYWYRQDPGQGLRLIYYSQIVNDFQKGDIAEGYSVSREKKESFPLTVTSAQKNPTAFYLCASKEQRGITEAFFGQGTRLTVV.

Only one count was recorded for this clone. The chain has TRBV4-2 and TRBJ1-2; perhaps TRBD1 as D (5 bases). This CDR3 is built from 14 residues. Trimming removed 0 bases from V and 5 bases from J, with 10 bases in between. Germline V CDR1 and CDR2: LGHNA, YNFKEQ. This CDR3 reads CASSQDQTEYGYTF. Here the CDR3 DNA reads TGTGCCAGCAGCCAAGATCAGACAGAGTATGGCTACACCTTC.

Concerning this clone: Additional DNA sequences in this sample encode the identical CDR3. The J gene is TRBJ2-5, the V gene TRBV7-2; 11 bases line up with TRBD2. The CDR3 has 14 amino acids. Germline values: CDR1 SGHTA, CDR2 FQGNSA. V shed 5 bases, J shed 5 bases, and the junction held 4 bases outside the gene matches. The CDR3 reads CASSPRLAGETQYF. CDR3 DNA: TGTGCCAGCAGCCCCCGACTAGCGGGGGAGACCCAGTACTTC. Variable domain in full (rest from reference TRBV7-2 and TRBJ2-5): GAGVSQSPSNKVTEKGKDVELRCDPISGHTALYWYRQSLGQGLEFLIYFQGNSAPDKSGLPSDRFSAERTGGSVSTLTIQRTQQEDSAVYLCASSPRLAGETQYFGPGTRLLVL.

This clone was detected a few times. The chain combines TRBV11-2 with TRBJ1-5; D ambiguous. This CDR3 contains 13 residues. The V end was cut by 0 bases, the J end by 6 bases, with 6 bases between. Germline lookup yields CDR1 SGHAT and CDR2 FQNNGV. The chain's CDR3 is CASSLEDGQPQHF. DNA of the CDR3: TGTGCCAGCAGCTTAGAGGACGGTCAGCCCCAGCATTTT. Full variable domain (remainder filled in from reference TRBV11-2 and TRBJ1-5): EAGVAQSPRYKIIEKRQSVAFWCNPISGHATLYWYQQILGQGPKLLIQFQNNGVVDDSQLPKDRFSAERLKGVDSTLKIQPAKLEDSAVYLCASSLEDGQPQHFGDGTRLSIL.

The CDR3 sequence: CASMAASYEQYF. CDR3 DNA: TGTGCCAGCATGGCCGCAAGCTACGAGCAGTACTTC. The rearrangement joins TRBV28 to TRBJ2-7; the D is unclear. CDR3 length: 12 amino acids. Germline V gene sequence: CDR1 MDHEN, CDR2 SYDVKM. Trimming shortened V by 7 bases and J by 3 bases, and 10 bases separated the two germline ends.

This clone occurred a few times. This sequence joins TRBV19 and TRBJ2-7; 7 nucleotides align to TRBD1. The length of the CDR3 is 17 residues. Unmatched junction bases numbered 11, after V lost 1 base and J lost 2 bases. Germline assignment: CDR1 LNHDA and CDR2 SQIVND (reference sequence). The CDR3 bases are TGTGCCAGTAGTATAGCTAATCCAGGGGGATTTCCCTACGAGCAGTACTTC. It yields the protein CASSIANPGGFPYEQYF.

J is TRBJ2-6 and V is TRBV5-1; 12 nucleotides align to TRBD1. Germline V gene data show CDR1 as SGHRS and CDR2 as YFSETQ. V lost 2 bases and J lost 4; bases outside the gene matches: 7. This CDR3 region has 18 residues. This CDR3 is CASSFRDRGRRGANVLTF. The CDR3 DNA sequence: TGCGCCAGCAGCTTCCGGGACAGGGGGCGGCGAGGGGCCAACGTCCTGACTTTC.

The chain carries TRBV15 and TRBJ2-4; D remains unclear. V was pared by 0 bases and J by 4 bases, with 10 bases between. CDR3 length equals 15 residues. Germline V gene data show CDR1 as LNHNV and CDR2 as YYDKDF (reference sequence). CDR3 DNA sequence: TGTGCCACCAGCAGAGATTACCTGGGAAAAAACATTCAGTACTTC. It codes for CATSRDYLGKNIQYF.